This TCR beta chain is from a study of OX40 agonist ivuxolimab in advanced cancers. Clones were sequenced by immunoSEQ multiplex PCR, and TCRdb holds only the in-frame ones, with some missing. Here the sample spans tens of thousands of clones, 70% to 90% being singletons. V shed 3 bases and J shed 0 bases, with 10 bases lying between them. Per germline, CDR1 SGHTA and CDR2 FQGNSA. The CDR3 is 15 amino acids. The TCR sequence derives from an adult with an advanced solid tumor such as melanoma, head and neck, liver or kidney cancer. The V call is TRBV7-2, the J call TRBJ2-3, with D uncertain. The sample was CD4+ or CD8+ T cells sorted from blood, taken in a trial of the OX40 agonist ivuxolimab. This CDR3 is CASSFKTFSTDTQYF. DNA of the CDR3: TGTGCCAGCAGCTTCAAGACTTTCAGCACAGATACGCAGTATTTT. The entire variable domain, with the rest obtained from reference TRBV7-2 and TRBJ2-3, is as follows: GAGVSQSPSNKVTEKGKDVELRCDPISGHTALYWYRQSLGQGLEFLIYFQGNSAPDKSGLPSDRFSAERTGGSVSTLTIQRTQQEDSAVYLCASSFKTFSTDTQYFGPGTRLTVL.